This entry lists 29 T cell receptor beta chains sequenced from one sample in a study of blood T cell repertoires in COVID-19. Here immunoSEQ multiplex PCR was the method, and the copy in TCRdb shows in-frame clones only, minus some. Here the sample spans 90,000 or so clones, approximately 82% being singletons. Sequencing used peripheral blood. Receptors originate from a man aged 60 to 75 with acute or convalescent COVID-19.

The chain uses TRBV4-3 and TRBJ2-1, with 10 bases identical to TRBD1. Germline assignment: CDR1 LGHNA and CDR2 YSLEER. CDR3 size: 18 residues. V lost 0 bases, J lost 3 bases, and 8 bases stayed unmatched. CDR3 sequence (DNA): TGCGCCAGCAGCCAAGATTTAGTCCGGACAGGGGGCTACAATGAGCAGTTCTTC. It specifies CASSQDLVRTGGYNEQFF.

The table lists this clone with a few counts. V is TRBV27 and J is TRBJ1-2; 8 positions match TRBD1. The CDR3 spans 17 residues. The V gene end was trimmed by 5 bases and the J gene end by 6 bases; junction bases not matched to a gene: 17. Germline-derived CDR1 and CDR2 are MNHEY and SMNVEV (reference sequence). The CDR3: CASSPRTGSGRYDGYTF. Written as DNA, the CDR3 is TGTGCCAGCAGTCCGAGGACAGGGAGTGGACGGTATGATGGCTACACCTTC.

The rearrangement joins TRBV18 to TRBJ2-1; 14 nucleotides align to TRBD2. The trim removed 1 base at V and 4 bases at J, leaving 6 bases unmatched. This CDR3 has 18 residues. Germline assignment: CDR1 KGHSH and CDR2 LQKENI. CDR3 DNA: TGTGCCAGCTCACCACAAAGGACTAGCGGGGGGTTATACAATGAGCAGTTCTTC. It translates to CASSPQRTSGGLYNEQFF.

The chain is built from TRBV15 and TRBJ1-5; 8 positions match TRBD1. Germline V CDR1 and CDR2: LNHNV, YYDKDF (reference sequence). V lost 3 bases, J lost 3 bases, and 7 bases stayed unmatched. This CDR3 spans 16 amino acids. For the CDR3, the DNA is TGTGCCACCAGCAGGGCCGGGACAGGTGACAATCAGCCCCAGCATTTT. Encoded protein: CATSRAGTGDNQPQHF.

The V call is TRBV5-6, the J call TRBJ2-7, with 9 bases lining up with TRBD2. CDR3 length equals 18 residues. Per germline, CDR1 SGHDT and CDR2 YYEEEE. The V segment lost 3 bases and the J segment 0 bases; nucleotides outside the gene matches: 13. The CDR3 sequence is CASSSPRASGIFSYEQYF. For the CDR3, the DNA is TGTGCCAGCAGCTCCCCGCGGGCTAGCGGGATCTTCTCCTACGAGCAGTACTTC.

The rearrangement links TRBV15 to TRBJ2-7; 8 nucleotides line up with TRBD2. CDR3 size: 15 residues. Germline V gives CDR1 LNHNV, CDR2 YYDKDF (reference sequence). V lost 0 bases and J lost 3; bases outside the gene matches: 4. In nucleotides, the CDR3 is TGTGCCACCAGCAGAGATGCAGCGGGGGACTACGAGCAGTACTTC. Translated: CATSRDAAGDYEQYF.

The chain recombines TRBV5-6 with TRBJ2-1; tentative D call: TRBD2 (5 bases). The V gene's germline CDR1 is SGHDT and CDR2 YYEEEE. There are 17 residues in the CDR3. V gave up 0 bases and J gave up 4 bases, with 17 bases separating them. CDR3 region: CASSLDMAGYGYNEQFF. CDR3 DNA: TGTGCCAGCAGCTTGGATATGGCGGGTTATGGGTACAATGAGCAGTTCTTC.

This chain joins TRBV5-1 and TRBJ2-7; maybe TRBD2 (5 bases). V was pared by 6 bases and J by 1 base, with 17 bases between. The germline V gene has CDR1 SGHRS and CDR2 YFSETQ. This CDR3 has 15 amino acids. In nucleotides, the CDR3 is TGCGCCAGCAACGGTCTGCCAGACTATTCCTACGAGCAGTACTTC. Protein: CASNGLPDYSYEQYF.

The chain has TRBV7-2 and TRBJ2-1; no clear D. Germline-derived CDR1 and CDR2 are SGHTA and FQGNSA. The CDR3 has 15 amino acids. V was cut by 1 base and J by 2 bases, with 9 bases left in between. The chain's CDR3 is CASSLDRSAYNEQFF. Written as DNA, the CDR3 is TGTGCCAGCAGCTTAGACAGATCAGCCTACAATGAGCAGTTCTTC.

The chain uses TRBV7-6 and TRBJ1-5; TRBD1 matches at 7 bases. V dropped 1 base and J dropped 3; count of bases not matched to a gene: 9. CDR1 is SGHVS, CDR2 FNYEAQ, per germline. The CDR3 runs 17 residues. CDR3: CASSLESHRGPNQPQHF. The CDR3 nucleotides read TGTGCCAGCAGCTTAGAGAGCCACAGGGGTCCCAATCAGCCCCAGCATTTT.

This clone was counted between two and nine times. The rearrangement links TRBV6-1 to TRBJ1-5; D call uncertain. Trimming took 1 base from V and 4 from J, leaving 8 bases between them. The CDR3 contains 14 residues. Germline CDR1 MNHNS, CDR2 SASEGT. The CDR3 DNA sequence: TGTGCCAGCAGTGAAGTGTGGCAAAATCAGCCCCAGCATTTT. Amino acids: CASSEVWQNQPQHF.

As to this clone: A read error is possible here, since a much larger clone lies one base away. J is TRBJ1-2 and V is TRBV9, with 7 bases fitting TRBD1. Trimming at V came to 4 bases and at J to 3 bases, leaving 3 bases not matched to a gene. Germline CDR1 and CDR2: SGDLS and YYNGEE. The CDR3 has 13 residues. CDR3 in DNA: TGTGCCAGCAGCTTCGGGACAGACTATGGCTACACCTTC. It encodes CASSFGTDYGYTF.

J is TRBJ1-1 and V is TRBV7-2; no firm D call. This CDR3 spans 16 amino acids. Germline V lookup: CDR1 SGHTA, CDR2 FQGNSA. V dropped 1 base and J dropped 0 bases, with 12 bases sitting between them. CDR3 loop: CASSLGFRLMNTEAFF. DNA of the CDR3: TGTGCCAGCAGCTTAGGTTTCAGACTCATGAACACTGAAGCTTTCTTT.

This sequence joins TRBV5-6 and TRBJ2-3, with D perhaps matching TRBD2 (6 bases). The V end lost 3 bases, the J end lost 3 bases, and 8 bases lay between the germline ends. CDR1 is SGHDT, CDR2 YYEEEE, per germline. This CDR3 has 13 amino acids. This chain's CDR3 is CASSSGRTDTQYF. CDR3 DNA sequence: TGTGCCAGCAGCTCCGGGAGAACAGATACGCAGTATTTT.

The V gene is TRBV21-1, the J gene TRBJ1-5; the table's D call, TRBD1, was not checked against the DNA. TRBV21-1 represents a pseudogene. The CDR3 has 17 amino acids. The CDR3 loop is CASSKGCGRASNQPQHF. The DNA of the CDR3 is TGTGCCAGCAGCAAAGGTTGTGGCAGGGCTAGCAATCAGCCCCAGCATTTT.

This clone was counted a few times. CDR3 DNA sequence: TGCGCCACAGCGGACCAGGGAAACACCATATATTTT. It translates to CATADQGNTIYF. The chain couples TRBV10-2 to TRBJ1-3; D is undetermined. Between the trimmed V and J ends, which lost 10 bases and 4 bases, there was a span of 11 bases. Germline CDR1 is WSHSY and CDR2 is SAAADI. The CDR3 is 12 amino acids.

V is TRBV5-5 and J is TRBJ2-7; D perhaps matches TRBD1 (6 bases). V was cut by 5 bases and J by 4 bases, with 22 bases left in between. The germline CDR1 and CDR2 sequences are SGHKS and YYEKEE (reference sequence). The CDR3 consists of 16 residues. The CDR3 is CASSFGAGAYPYEQYV. The CDR3, as DNA: TGTGCCAGCAGTTTTGGGGCAGGGGCTTACCCTTACGAGCAGTACGTC.

The chain's CDR3 is CASSHRQGRRPEAFF. In DNA form, the CDR3 reads TGTGCCAGCAGCCACCGACAGGGGAGGAGGCCTGAAGCTTTCTTT. The genes are TRBV14 and TRBJ1-1, with 8 nucleotides matching TRBD1. Trimming removed 3 bases from V and 6 bases from J; junction bases left unmatched: 9. Germline lookup yields CDR1 SGHDN and CDR2 FVKESK. The CDR3 is 15 residues long.

The chain links TRBV5-4 to TRBJ1-6, with 10 bases aligning to TRBD1. Per germline, CDR1 SGHNT and CDR2 YYREEE (reference sequence). The junction had 3 bases not matched to a gene; V was cut back by 2 bases and J by 10 bases. CDR3 length: 14 residues. The DNA for the CDR3 is TGTGCCAGCAGCTTCCGGGACAGGGGCTCACCCCTCCACTTT. It translates to CASSFRDRGSPLHF.

The chain employs TRBV24-1 and TRBJ2-1, with D perhaps matching TRBD1 (6 bases). The CDR3 runs to 13 residues. Germline CDR1 reads KGHDR; CDR2 reads SFDVKD. V was pared by 8 bases and J by 8 bases, with 15 bases between. In nucleotides, the CDR3 is TGTGCCACCACAGGGGTCCCCCGGGATGAGCAGTTCTTC. Protein: CATTGVPRDEQFF.

This clone came up a few times. The chain links TRBV30 to TRBJ1-6; a weak D match, TRBD1 (6 bases). CDR1 and CDR2 from the germline V gene are GTSNPN and SVGIG (reference sequence). The V end was cut by 3 bases, the J end by 4 bases, with 7 bases between. This CDR3 contains 13 residues. The CDR3 spells CAWRDSYNSPLHF. CDR3 DNA: TGTGCCTGGAGGGACAGTTATAATTCACCCCTCCACTTT.

This clone has more than one count but fewer than ten. The gene calls are TRBV9 and TRBJ2-1, with 8 nucleotides matching TRBD2. Germline CDR1 is SGDLS and CDR2 is YYNGEE. The CDR3 loop spans 15 amino acids. Trimming removed 0 bases from V and 6 bases from J; junction bases left unmatched: 5. The CDR3 DNA sequence: TGTGCCAGCAGCGTAGCGAGTGCGGGGGGCAATGAGCAGTTCTTC. Protein product: CASSVASAGGNEQFF.

V and J are TRBV19 and TRBJ2-7, with D maybe TRBD1 (6 bases). The CDR3 length is 15 residues. In germline, CDR1 is LNHDA, CDR2 SQIVND (reference sequence). Trimming removed 4 bases from V and 2 bases from J, with 15 bases in between. This CDR3 is CASSRGRQDPYEQYF. CDR3 in DNA: TGTGCCAGTAGTAGGGGGCGACAGGACCCCTACGAGCAGTACTTC.

The rearrangement joins TRBV9 to TRBJ1-6; tentative D call: TRBD1 (5 bases). V dropped 3 bases and J dropped 7 bases, with 11 bases sitting between them. The CDR3 runs to 14 residues. CDR1 and CDR2 (germline): SGDLS, YYNGEE. CDR3 in DNA: TGTGCCAGCAGCGGGGGGGATGTCAATTCACCCCTCCACTTT. This encodes CASSGGDVNSPLHF.

The chain links TRBV29-1 to TRBJ2-3; 9 nucleotides line up with TRBD1. The germline V gene encodes CDR1 SQVTM and CDR2 ANQGSEA. The CDR3 has 13 amino acids. Germline trimming cut 4 bases from V and 2 bases from J; bases unmatched to any gene: 1. CDR3 sequence (DNA): TGCAGCGTTGGGGACAGGGTCACAGATACGCAGTATTTT. Amino acid sequence: CSVGDRVTDTQYF.

The chain carries TRBV2 and TRBJ2-3; a weak D match, TRBD2 (6 bases). From germline, CDR1 is SNHLY and CDR2 FYNNEI. Trimming took off 5 bases at V and 3 bases at J, with 12 bases between the two ends. The CDR3 runs to 14 residues. This CDR3 is CASSYTGRTDTQYF. Written as DNA, the CDR3 is TGTGCCAGCAGTTACACGGGGAGGACAGATACGCAGTATTTT. Full variable domain (outside the CDR3, taken from reference TRBV2 and TRBJ2-3): EPEVTQTPSHQVTQMGQEVILRCVPISNHLYFYWYRQILGQKVEFLVSFYNNEISEKSEIFDDQFSVERPDGSNFTLKIRSTKLEDSAMYFCASSYTGRTDTQYFGPGTRLTVL.

This clone was detected once. This chain connects TRBV5-6 to TRBJ2-1; unclear D gene. Trimming pared 7 bases from V and 0 bases from J, leaving 11 bases between. Germline V gives CDR1 SGHDT, CDR2 YYEEEE. The CDR3 consists of 14 residues. Here the CDR3 DNA reads TGTGCCAGCCTTAGCTGGAGCTCCTACAATGAGCAGTTCTTC. Amino acid sequence: CASLSWSSYNEQFF.

This chain links TRBV2 with TRBJ2-2, with D possibly TRBD1 on 6 matching bases. Trimming took 8 bases from V and 4 from J, leaving 14 bases between them. The CDR3 is 14 residues long. CDR1 and CDR2 from the germline V gene are SNHLY and FYNNEI. The CDR3 nucleotides are TGTGCCAGCGGAAGGACAGACACCACCGGGGAGCTGTTTTTT. Translated: CASGRTDTTGELFF.

In its sample, this clone was seen once. The J gene is TRBJ1-5, the V gene TRBV9; 10 nucleotides match TRBD1. The V segment lost 3 bases and the J segment 5 bases; nucleotides outside the gene matches: 5. CDR1 SGDLS and CDR2 YYNGEE come from the germline V gene. This CDR3 has 15 residues. In DNA, the CDR3 is TGTGCCAGCAGCGCGTCAGGACAGGGGGATCAGCCCCAGCATTTT. The encoded protein is CASSASGQGDQPQHF. Full variable domain (remainder filled in from reference TRBV9 and TRBJ1-5): DSGVTQTPKHLITATGQRVTLRCSPRSGDLSVYWYQQSLDQGLQFLIQYYNGEERAKGNILERFSAQQFPDLHSELNLSSLELGDSALYFCASSASGQGDQPQHFGDGTRLSIL.